The sequence of this TCR beta chain was determined in a study of T cell repertoires in cytomegalovirus infection. The CDR3 extends over 13 amino acids. The V gene lost 2 bases and the J gene lost 9 bases, with 8 bases spanning the gap. Germline V CDR1 and CDR2: ENHRY, SYGVKD. As to this clonotype: Its antigen is not identified.

Via MiXCR, TCRdb re-called the reads, giving one row per CDR3 protein. Of 450,000 to 550,000 distinct CDR3 sequences detected, about 44% appear once; the ten largest clones hold 43%. This sequence joins TRBV10-3 and TRBJ1-6; D is possibly TRBD1 (5 bases). The sequence came from a human donor in good health (CMV status not recorded). Some clones in this sample may be carry-over from other donors' samples. Material: cultured PBMCs, obtained from culture after CMV antigen stimulation. Here the CDR3 reads CAISEGRGSPLHF. In DNA form, the CDR3 reads TGTGCCATCAGTGAGGGGAGGGGTTCACCCCTCCACTTT.